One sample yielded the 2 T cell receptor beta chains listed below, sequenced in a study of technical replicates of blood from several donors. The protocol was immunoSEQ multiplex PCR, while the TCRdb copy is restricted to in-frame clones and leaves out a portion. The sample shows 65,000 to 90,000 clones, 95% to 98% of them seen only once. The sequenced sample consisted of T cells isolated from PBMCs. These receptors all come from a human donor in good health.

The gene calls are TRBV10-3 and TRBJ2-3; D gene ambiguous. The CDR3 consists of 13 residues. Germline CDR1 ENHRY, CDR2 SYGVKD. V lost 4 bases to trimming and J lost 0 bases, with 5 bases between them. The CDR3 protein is CAISAKSTDTQYF. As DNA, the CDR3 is TGTGCCATCAGTGCTAAAAGCACAGATACGCAGTATTTT.

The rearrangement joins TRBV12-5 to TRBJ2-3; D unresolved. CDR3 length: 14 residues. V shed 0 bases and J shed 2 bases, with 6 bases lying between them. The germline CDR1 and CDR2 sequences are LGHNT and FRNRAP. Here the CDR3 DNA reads TGTGCTAGTGGTTTGGTAACAGACACAGATACGCAGTATTTT. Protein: CASGLVTDTDTQYF.